The 10 T cell receptor beta chains presented below share a single source sample, sequenced in a study of response to subunit inactivated influenza vaccine. TCRdb redid the calling of the RT-PCR reads with MiXCR, one entry per CDR3 protein. The data show around 320,000 distinct CDR3 sequences, over 20% seen once. The specimen was PBMCs from blood, collected less than 22 months after vaccination. These receptors were collected from a man between 50 and 75 years old who received an inactivated influenza vaccine.

The chain employs TRBV20-1 and TRBJ2-7; D is possibly TRBD1 or TRBD2 (7 bases each). CDR1 DFQATT and CDR2 SNEGSKA come from the germline V gene (reference sequence). V was clipped by 6 bases and J by 3 bases, with 18 bases between them. CDR3 length: 14 amino acids. The DNA of the CDR3 is TGCAGTGCCCAGGGGGGGGCAGGGGGCTACGAGCAGTACTTC. It is translated as CSAQGGAGGYEQYF.

V usage is TRBV12-3 or TRBV12-4 and J usage is TRBJ2-1; 7 nucleotides agree with TRBD2. The CDR3 has 14 residues. The J segment lost 7 bases and the V segment lost 7 bases, leaving 10 bases of the junction unmatched. CDR3 loop: CASTPSGVPNEQFF. In DNA, the CDR3 is TGTGCCAGCACGCCTAGCGGAGTCCCGAATGAGCAGTTCTTC.

The chain recombines TRBV11-2 with TRBJ2-7; maybe TRBD2 (6 bases). The V gene's germline CDR1 is SGHAT and CDR2 FQNNGV. The CDR3 is made up of 13 amino acids. Trimming removed 5 bases at V and 4 bases at J, with 12 bases between. CDR3: CASSGGDGYEQYF. In nucleotides, the CDR3 is TGTGCCAGCAGCGGCGGGGACGGGTACGAGCAGTACTTC.

This clonotype has a handful of counts. The CDR3 sequence: CATSDLGGDTQYF. The CDR3 DNA is TGTGCCACCAGTGATTTGGGGGGAGATACGCAGTATTTT. The V call is TRBV24-1, the J call TRBJ2-3, with D possibly being TRBD1 or TRBD2 (5 bases each). Germline V lookup: CDR1 KGHDR, CDR2 SFDVKD. Between the trimmed V and J ends, which lost 0 bases and 5 bases, there was a span of 5 bases. This CDR3 contains 13 residues.

V usage is TRBV20-1 and J usage is TRBJ2-1; D not certain. Trimming removed 2 bases from V and 5 bases from J, with 13 bases in between. Germline V gene data show CDR1 as DFQATT and CDR2 as SNEGSKA (reference sequence). CDR3 length: 14 amino acids. Written as DNA, the CDR3 is TGCAGTGCTAGAAGTGGGCAAGAAAACAATGAGCAGTTCTTC. Its translation: CSARSGQENNEQFF.

The table lists this clonotype with many counts. One junction end disagrees with the germline gene, perhaps due to a read error. This sequence joins TRBV5-1 and TRBJ1-4; maybe TRBD1 (5 bases). The CDR3 has 14 amino acids. Germline loops: CDR1 SGHRS, CDR2 YFSETQ. The CDR3 sequence: CASSLGATNEKLFF. The CDR3 DNA is TGTGCCAGCAGCTTAGGGGCCACTAATGAAAAACTGTTTTTT. The full variable domain, in which reference TRBV5-1 and TRBJ1-4 provide the parts outside the CDR3, is KAGVTQTPRYLIKTRGQQVTLSCSPISGHRSVSWYQQTPGQGLQFLFEYFSETQRNKGNFPGRFSGRQFSNSRSEMNVSTLELGDSALYLCASSLGATNEKLFFGSGTQLSVL.

The chain links TRBV4-1 to TRBJ1-5; no firm D call. In germline, CDR1 is MGHRA, CDR2 YSYEKL. V dropped 1 base and J dropped 0 bases, with 7 bases sitting between them. This CDR3 has 15 amino acids. CDR3 coding DNA: TGCGCCAGCAGCCAAGTCCGGGGTAGCAATCAGCCCCAGCATTTT. Translation gives CASSQVRGSNQPQHF.

This clonotype was counted a few times. This rearrangement joins TRBV4-2 to TRBJ2-1; maybe TRBD2 (6 bases). CDR3 size: 17 residues. Germline CDR1 LGHNA, CDR2 YNFKEQ. The V and J ends lost 1 base and 6 bases respectively, with 19 bases between them. In DNA form, the CDR3 reads TGTGCCAGCAGCCAAGGTGGGGTACTAGCAGTTTTCAATGAGCAGTTCTTC. This encodes CASSQGGVLAVFNEQFF.

The chain recombines TRBV6-2 or TRBV6-3 with TRBJ2-1, with 8 bases that match TRBD2. CDR1 is MNHEY and CDR2 is SVGEGT in the germline V gene. This CDR3 has 19 residues. V lost 0 bases to trimming and J lost 5 bases; unmatched junction nucleotides: 15. The CDR3 sequence: CASSYSRRVSGRRNNEQFF. The CDR3 coding sequence is TGTGCCAGCAGTTACTCGCGGCGAGTGAGCGGGAGAAGGAACAATGAGCAGTTCTTC.

This clonotype was observed at least ten times. The rearrangement joins TRBV29-1 to TRBJ1-1, with 9 bases fitting TRBD1. V gave up 4 bases and J gave up 4 bases; unmatched junction bases: 13. The CDR3 extends over 16 amino acids. The germline V gene encodes CDR1 SQVTM and CDR2 ANQGSEA. The CDR3 reads CSVVNYRGRGGTEAFF. The CDR3 DNA sequence: TGCAGCGTTGTCAATTACAGGGGGCGCGGGGGCACTGAAGCTTTCTTT. The whole variable domain, remainder taken from reference TRBV29-1 and TRBJ1-1, is SAVISQKPSRDICQRGTSLTIQCQVDSQVTMMFWYRQQPGQSLTLIATANQGSEATYESGFVIDKFPISRPNLTFSTLTVSNMSPEDSSIYLCSVVNYRGRGGTEAFFGQGTRLTVV.